This is a list of T cell receptor beta chains from one sample in a study of a mutant IDH1 vaccine in newly diagnosed glioma. What these receptors recognize is not known. Profiled with immunoSEQ multiplex PCR; TCRdb holds only in-frame clones, not every one. The sample lists roughly 60,000 clones; 80% were seen once. The sequencing here drew on PBMCs, taken from a glioma patient whose treatment included an IDH1 peptide vaccine. Receptors originate from a man aged 40-49 years with glioma. The CDR3 runs from the conserved cysteine through the conserved F or W. The order of the fields is V gene, J gene, CDR3 protein.

V gene: TRBV27
J gene: TRBJ1-4
CDR3 protein: CASSSGQRNEKLFF

V gene: TRBV5-5
J gene: TRBJ1-4
CDR3 protein: CASSTRTDEKLFF

V gene: TRBV19
J gene: TRBJ1-5
CDR3 protein: CASSISPNQPQHF

V gene: TRBV2
J gene: TRBJ1-2
CDR3 protein: CASNFDPDRRGYTF

V gene: TRBV5-4
J gene: TRBJ2-1
CDR3 protein: CASSDSREQFF

V gene: TRBV7-9
J gene: TRBJ2-5
CDR3 protein: CASSPGTKQETQYF

V gene: TRBV6-5
J gene: TRBJ1-2
CDR3 protein: CASRRMTGTGYTF

V gene: TRBV6-5
J gene: TRBJ2-3
CDR3 protein: CASSSAQGPQYF

V gene: TRBV19
J gene: TRBJ2-5
CDR3 protein: CASSQTSGGLETQYF

V gene: TRBV4-1
J gene: TRBJ2-5
CDR3 protein: CASSQGGNPGPRQETQYF

V gene: TRBV5-1
J gene: TRBJ2-1
CDR3 protein: CASSTRTASSYNEQFF

V gene: TRBV5-1
J gene: TRBJ1-2
CDR3 protein: CASNSGTGDGYTF

V gene: TRBV30
J gene: TRBJ1-4
CDR3 protein: CAWTTQANEKLFF

V gene: TRBV29-1
J gene: TRBJ1-3
CDR3 protein: CSVEGSGNTIYF

V gene: TRBV2
J gene: TRBJ2-6
CDR3 protein: CASSEVTGANVLTF

V gene: TRBV2
J gene: TRBJ2-7
CDR3 protein: CASSSGSYEQYF

V gene: TRBV10-1
J gene: TRBJ2-2
CDR3 protein: CASSALAGANTGELFF

V gene: TRBV5-6
J gene: TRBJ1-2
CDR3 protein: CASSPEFRAASYTF

V gene: TRBV7-8
J gene: TRBJ2-1
CDR3 protein: CASSVRDRVNEQFF

V gene: TRBV14
J gene: TRBJ2-7
CDR3 protein: CASSQDRGGPYEQYF

V gene: TRBV7-2
J gene: TRBJ2-3
CDR3 protein: CASSSYLRTDTQYF

V gene: TRBV5-1
J gene: TRBJ2-7
CDR3 protein: CASSSGQGAYEQYF

V gene: TRBV29-1
J gene: TRBJ2-1
CDR3 protein: CSVEDSEYNEQFF

V gene: TRBV7-9
J gene: TRBJ1-1
CDR3 protein: CASSLFVGTEAFF

V gene: TRBV15
J gene: TRBJ1-1
CDR3 protein: CATSRDRWRDRNTEAFF

V gene: TRBV7-9
J gene: TRBJ1-5
CDR3 protein: CASSLSSGTGVRSQPQHF

V gene: TRBV5-1
J gene: TRBJ2-5
CDR3 protein: CASSEGGYMETQYF

V gene: TRBV4-2
J gene: TRBJ2-1
CDR3 protein: CASSQHPTGTSGGAFVHEQFF

V gene: TRBV5-6
J gene: TRBJ2-3
CDR3 protein: CASSLLAGGYTDTQYF